Sequencing of this T cell receptor beta chain was carried out in a study of vaccination effects on CD4 cells after COVID-19. Study-level results: From healthy vaccinees, only 1 of 255 vaccine-induced clones also reacted to common cold coronaviruses.

Germline V gene sequence: CDR1 MDHEN, CDR2 SYDVKM. The CDR3 runs 14 residues. V was pared by 5 bases and J by 4 bases, with 14 bases between. To note about this clone: What it binds is not known.

Some clones are missing from TCRdb's copy, which holds only in-frame ones; the method was immunoSEQ multiplex PCR. Of roughly 30,000 clones in the sample, around 73% were seen once. Antigen-specific CD4+ T cells were expanded (with viral peptide pools) by the ViraFEST assay ahead of sequencing. CD4+ T cells were isolated after roughly nine days of culture. Each vaccine recipient was nucleocapsid antibody negative and had no prior SARS-CoV-2 infection. Every well got a few million PBMC, which were grown with around 9.2 IU/ml IL-2 and around 10 ug/ml peptides. Sample: CD4+ T cells from PBMCs cultured with HCoV-OC43 spike peptides, taken before COVID-19 vaccination. Subset noted: HCoV-OC43 spike overlapping peptide pool stimulation. The genes are TRBV28 and TRBJ1-1; a weak D match, TRBD1 (6 bases). The sequence was collected from a human donor who received a COVID-19 vaccine. The CDR3: CASSIQGGSTEAFF. The CDR3 DNA is TGTGCCAGCAGTATACAGGGAGGGAGCACTGAAGCTTTCTTT.